Each of the 32 T cell receptor beta chains below was sequenced from the same sample in a study of shared clonotypes between healthy human individuals. Method: immunoSEQ multiplex PCR; TCRdb's copy keeps in-frame clones and lacks some. This table holds over a million clones, about 80% found once. What was sequenced was memory CD4+ T cells from PBMCs. Subset defined: CD45RA-negative fraction. These receptors came from a man between 18 and 29 years old in good health. Some clones in this sample may be carry-over from other donors' samples.

The CDR3 loop reads CASSVEGAGRVHGYTF. As DNA, the CDR3 is TGTGCCAGCAGCGTAGAAGGGGCAGGGAGGGTCCATGGCTACACCTTC. The V call is TRBV9, the J call TRBJ1-2; D may be TRBD1 (5 bases). The germline V gene has CDR1 SGDLS and CDR2 YYNGEE. CDR3 length: 16 amino acids. V was trimmed by 0 bases and J by 6 bases, leaving 18 bases between them. Supplemented by reference TRBV9 and TRBJ1-2, the full variable domain reads DSGVTQTPKHLITATGQRVTLRCSPRSGDLSVYWYQQSLDQGLQFLIQYYNGEERAKGNILERFSAQQFPDLHSELNLSSLELGDSALYFCASSVEGAGRVHGYTFGSGTRLTVV.

V gene TRBV18 combines with J gene TRBJ1-4, with no clear D. The CDR3 extends over 14 amino acids. V was clipped by 0 bases and J by 8 bases, with 10 bases between them. Germline V CDR1 and CDR2: KGHSH, LQKENI. The CDR3 DNA follows: TGTGCCAGCTCACCACCCGAACACCGGGAAAAACTGTTTTTT. Protein product: CASSPPEHREKLFF.

The chain carries TRBV4-1 and TRBJ2-5; 11 bases are a match to TRBD2. There are 16 residues in the CDR3. Germline V gene sequence: CDR1 MGHRA, CDR2 YSYEKL. V dropped 6 bases and J dropped 1; count of bases not matched to a gene: 7. CDR3 nucleotide sequence: TGCGCCAGCAGTTACGACGGGACTAGCGGCCAAGAGACCCAGTACTTC. Translation: CASSYDGTSGQETQYF.

This clone was observed once. The CDR3 protein is CASSPDSAGDGYTF. The CDR3, as DNA: TGTGCCAGCTCACCGGACAGCGCTGGGGATGGCTACACCTTC. The chain is built from TRBV18 and TRBJ1-2, with a tentative D call TRBD1 (6 bases). Trimming left V 3 bases short and J 6 bases short, with 14 bases between. CDR3 size: 14 residues. Germline V gene sequence: CDR1 KGHSH, CDR2 LQKENI.

The CDR3 nucleotides are TGTGCCAGCAGGGACCGGAGGGGCACAGATACGCAGTATTTT. This translates into CASRDRRGTDTQYF. This chain connects TRBV11-1 to TRBJ2-3; D possibly corresponds to TRBD2 (6 bases). The germline V and J ends were trimmed by 6 bases and 1 base, with 11 bases remaining between them. Germline CDR1 is SGHAT and CDR2 is FQDESV (reference sequence). The CDR3 runs to 14 residues.

The rearrangement uses TRBV9 and TRBJ2-2; TRBD2 aligns across 11 bases. CDR1 is SGDLS and CDR2 is YYNGEE in the germline V gene. This CDR3 has 17 amino acids. Trimming removed 4 bases from V and 6 bases from J; junction bases left unmatched: 11. The CDR3 protein is CASSPYSSGRPPGELFF. CDR3 DNA sequence: TGTGCCAGCAGCCCCTACTCTAGCGGGAGGCCCCCCGGGGAGCTGTTTTTT.

A note on this clone: A read error may account for a junction end that differs from germline. The V gene is TRBV2, the J gene TRBJ2-7; D perhaps matches TRBD1 (5 bases). The CDR3 runs to 12 residues. The germline gives CDR1 SNHLY, CDR2 FYNNEI. The DNA of the CDR3 is TGTGCCGGCAGCAGGGCAGGCTACGAGCAGTACTTC. It is translated as CAGSRAGYEQYF.

The rearrangement links TRBV5-6 to TRBJ2-7; D gene unclear. This CDR3 contains 12 residues. V lost 0 bases and J 5 bases, leaving 6 bases between the germline ends. Per germline, CDR1 SGHDT and CDR2 YYEEEE. In DNA form, the CDR3 reads TGTGCCAGCAGCTTGGGCCCGGACGAGCAGTACTTC. This translates into CASSLGPDEQYF.

The gene calls are TRBV5-1 and TRBJ1-1; TRBD1 is a possible D gene (5 bases). CDR3 length: 17 amino acids. CDR1 SGHRS and CDR2 YFSETQ come from the germline V gene. Trimming took 0 bases from V and 4 from J, leaving 19 bases between them. The CDR3 sequence: CASSLGVGAAGGTEAFF. CDR3 nucleotides: TGCGCCAGCAGCTTGGGCGTCGGGGCCGCGGGCGGCACTGAAGCTTTCTTT.

The genes are TRBV11-3 and TRBJ2-3; D remains unclear. Germline V gives CDR1 SGHNT, CDR2 YENEEA. The V gene lost 6 bases and the J gene lost 3 bases, with 10 bases spanning the gap. The CDR3 is 13 residues long. The CDR3 DNA sequence: TGTGCCAGCAGGGACCGCGGAACAGATACGCAGTATTTT. Translation gives CASRDRGTDTQYF.

J is TRBJ2-5 and V is TRBV5-1; 9 bases agree with TRBD2. V gave up 3 bases and J gave up 5 bases; unmatched junction bases: 8. CDR3 length: 15 residues. Germline V gives CDR1 SGHRS, CDR2 YFSETQ. The CDR3 region has the DNA TGCGCCAGCAGCTGGGGACTAGCCGACGTGGAGACCCAGTACTTC. Residues: CASSWGLADVETQYF.

V and J are TRBV5-4 and TRBJ1-1; 11 bases align to TRBD1. Germline V gene sequence: CDR1 SGHNT, CDR2 YYREEE (reference sequence). Trimming cost V 4 bases and J 3 bases; bases outside gene matches: 2. The CDR3 length is 14 residues. The chain's CDR3 is CASSRGQGDTEAFF. CDR3 sequence (DNA): TGTGCCAGCAGCCGGGGACAGGGGGACACTGAAGCTTTCTTT.

J is TRBJ2-1 and V is TRBV15; D is unresolved. The CDR3 consists of 14 residues. The germline V and J ends were trimmed by 5 bases and 6 bases, with 14 bases remaining between them. The V gene's germline CDR1 is LNHNV and CDR2 YYDKDF (reference sequence). The CDR3 sequence is CATSPRWSANEQFF. The CDR3 DNA sequence: TGTGCCACCAGCCCCCGGTGGAGCGCCAATGAGCAGTTCTTC.

V and J are TRBV7-3 and TRBJ2-5; D is unclear. There are 14 residues in the CDR3. V gave up 0 bases and J gave up 9 bases, with 14 bases separating them. The germline gives CDR1 SGHTA, CDR2 FQGTGA. The CDR3 is CASSLTRHGDPQYF. In DNA, the CDR3 is TGTGCCAGCAGCTTAACCAGGCACGGCGATCCCCAGTACTTC.

CDR3 DNA sequence: TGTGCCAGCTCACCACCACCGGGGACTGGAAACACCATATATTTT. Translation gives CASSPPPGTGNTIYF. J is TRBJ1-3 and V is TRBV18; D is ambiguous. The CDR3 is 15 amino acids. The germline gives CDR1 KGHSH, CDR2 LQKENI. Trimming removed 0 bases from V and 2 bases from J, with 8 bases in between.

The rearrangement links TRBV15 to TRBJ2-2, with a tentative D call TRBD2 (6 bases). Trimming stripped 4 bases from V and 3 bases from J, with 9 bases between. The CDR3 is 14 residues long. Germline V lookup: CDR1 LNHNV, CDR2 YYDKDF (reference sequence). The CDR3: CATSIAVYTGELFF. The CDR3 DNA follows: TGTGCCACCAGCATAGCGGTGTACACCGGGGAGCTGTTTTTT.

The rearrangement uses TRBV5-1 and TRBJ2-7, with D perhaps given as TRBD1 or TRBD2 (5 bases each). Germline V gene data show CDR1 as SGHRS and CDR2 as YFSETQ. V was trimmed by 0 bases and J by 5 bases, leaving 12 bases between them. The CDR3 sequence is 14 residues long. CDR3 in amino acids: CASSLAGPQDEQYF. CDR3 DNA: TGCGCCAGCAGCTTGGCGGGGCCCCAGGACGAGCAGTACTTC.

This clone turned up a few times. The chain employs TRBV2 and TRBJ2-7; no clear D gene. CDR1 is SNHLY, CDR2 FYNNEI, per germline. V lost 7 bases, J lost 3 bases, and 10 bases lay in between. The CDR3 consists of 12 residues. The CDR3 loop reads CASTRNGYEQYF. The CDR3 region has the DNA TGTGCCAGCACCCGAAACGGCTACGAGCAGTACTTC.

The chain has TRBV4-1 and TRBJ2-1, with TRBD1 as a possible D gene (6 bases). Germline-derived CDR1 and CDR2 are MGHRA and YSYEKL. V was pared by 1 base and J by 9 bases, with 16 bases between. CDR3 size: 15 residues. DNA of the CDR3: TGCGCCAGCAGCCAAGGGGCCGTACAGGGAACTGAGCAGTTCTTC. Amino acid sequence: CASSQGAVQGTEQFF.

Written as DNA, the CDR3 is TGCGCCAGCCTTTCCGGGACTTTTAACACAGATACGCAGTATTTT. This encodes CASLSGTFNTDTQYF. The chain couples TRBV5-1 to TRBJ2-3; D is possibly TRBD2 (6 bases). The V end lost 7 bases, the J end lost 2 bases, and 17 bases lay between the germline ends. From germline, CDR1 is SGHRS and CDR2 YFSETQ. The CDR3 runs to 15 residues. The full variable domain, rest sourced from reference TRBV5-1 and TRBJ2-3, is KAGVTQTPRYLIKTRGQQVTLSCSPISGHRSVSWYQQTPGQGLQFLFEYFSETQRNKGNFPGRFSGRQFSNSRSEMNVSTLELGDSALYLCASLSGTFNTDTQYFGPGTRLTVL.

This chain links TRBV18 with TRBJ2-3; TRBD2 aligns across 10 bases. CDR1 KGHSH and CDR2 LQKENI come from the germline V gene. This CDR3 region has 18 residues. The V gene end was trimmed by 2 bases and the J gene end by 2 bases; junction bases not matched to a gene: 10. The CDR3 bases are TGTGCCAGCTCACCAAAAGAACTAGCGGGACCTACCACAGATACGCAGTATTTT. Its protein is CASSPKELAGPTTDTQYF. Using reference TRBV18 and TRBJ2-3 for the parts outside the CDR3, the full variable domain is NAGVMQNPRHLVRRRGQEARLRCSPMKGHSHVYWYRQLPEEGLKFMVYLQKENIIDESGMPKERFSAEFPKEGPSILRIQQVVRGDSAAYFCASSPKELAGPTTDTQYFGPGTRLTVL.

The chain employs TRBV27 and TRBJ2-1, with 9 bases aligning to TRBD2. The germline V gene encodes CDR1 MNHEY and CDR2 SMNVEV (reference sequence). The CDR3 has 15 residues. V lost 5 bases and J lost 9; bases outside the gene matches: 11. In DNA form, the CDR3 reads TGTGCCAGCAGTCCGTCTACCGGGACTAGCATTGAGCAGTTCTTC. Encoded protein: CASSPSTGTSIEQFF.

The J gene is TRBJ1-1, the V gene TRBV7-2; D is possibly TRBD1 (6 bases). CDR1 and CDR2 from the germline V gene are SGHTA and FQGNSA. V dropped 0 bases and J dropped 4 bases, with 9 bases sitting between them. This CDR3 region has 14 residues. CDR3 DNA sequence: TGTGCCAGCAGCTTAGCCGGCAGGGGCACTGAAGCTTTCTTT. It is translated as CASSLAGRGTEAFF.

Points on this clone: This sample includes further DNA sequences coding for the same CDR3. The V call is TRBV28, the J call TRBJ1-5; D is undetermined. Germline values: CDR1 MDHEN, CDR2 SYDVKM. The CDR3 sequence is 12 residues long. The V end was cut by 1 base, the J end by 6 bases, with 4 bases between. The CDR3 sequence is CASSLLSQPQHF. The CDR3 DNA is TGTGCCAGCAGTTTATTGTCTCAGCCCCAGCATTTT.

This chain links TRBV5-1 with TRBJ2-2; unclear D gene. Deletions cut 4 bases from V and 1 base from J, with 8 bases between. CDR3 length equals 14 residues. Germline CDR1 reads SGHRS; CDR2 reads YFSETQ. The CDR3 protein is CASSPPLNTGELFF. DNA of the CDR3: TGCGCCAGCAGCCCTCCACTGAACACCGGGGAGCTGTTTTTT.

This rearrangement joins TRBV29-1 to TRBJ2-3; TRBD2 agrees at 8 bases. The germline CDR1 and CDR2 sequences are SQVTM and ANQGSEA. V dropped 7 bases and J dropped 5; count of bases not matched to a gene: 14. The CDR3 extends over 15 amino acids. The CDR3 sequence is CSAPGGSGNLDTQYF. The CDR3 nucleotides are TGCAGCGCCCCGGGGGGTAGCGGGAATCTAGATACGCAGTATTTT.

The chain joins TRBV2 to TRBJ2-7; D possibly corresponds to TRBD1 (6 bases). The V and J ends lost 10 bases and 4 bases respectively, with 11 bases between them. The CDR3 extends over 11 amino acids. In germline, CDR1 is SNHLY, CDR2 FYNNEI. The CDR3 region has the DNA TGTGCCACCTTCACAGGGTACGAGCAGTACTTC. Amino acids: CATFTGYEQYF.

The chain links TRBV10-3 to TRBJ2-6; D is possibly TRBD2 (5 bases). V dropped 3 bases and J dropped 0 bases, with 18 bases sitting between them. The CDR3 spans 19 residues. The germline gives CDR1 ENHRY, CDR2 SYGVKD. CDR3 sequence reads: CAISDRGRGGYSGANVLTF. The CDR3 DNA is TGTGCCATCAGTGATAGAGGACGGGGTGGATACTCTGGGGCCAACGTCCTGACTTTC.

The chain has TRBV29-1 and TRBJ2-7, with 9 bases matching TRBD1. CDR1 and CDR2 (germline): SQVTM, ANQGSEA. Trimming took 2 bases from V and 3 from J; bases not matched to a gene: 5. This CDR3 spans 14 amino acids. This CDR3 is CSVERQGVNYEQYF. CDR3 DNA sequence: TGCAGCGTTGAAAGACAGGGGGTAAACTACGAGCAGTACTTC.

The chain combines TRBV28 with TRBJ2-1; a possible D gene is TRBD1 (7 bases). Germline CDR1 and CDR2: MDHEN and SYDVKM. With 6 bases removed from V and 11 bases from J, the gap between germline ends came to 17 bases. CDR3 length: 13 residues. DNA for the CDR3: TGTGCCAGCAGCGACTGGAGGGGGCAAAAGCAGTTCTTC. Amino acid sequence: CASSDWRGQKQFF.

The rearrangement uses TRBV7-3 and TRBJ2-1; 13 nucleotides agree with TRBD2. The CDR3 contains 15 residues. The trim removed 3 bases at V and 7 bases at J, leaving 3 bases unmatched. Germline values: CDR1 SGHTA, CDR2 FQGTGA. The CDR3 DNA reads as TGTGCCAGCAGCTTGGGGACTAGCGGGACTAATGAGCAGTTCTTC. Its translation is CASSLGTSGTNEQFF. The full variable domain, in which reference TRBV7-3 and TRBJ2-1 provide the parts outside the CDR3, is GAGVSQTPSNKVTEKGKYVELRCDPISGHTALYWYRQSLGQGPEFLIYFQGTGAADDSGLPNDRFFAVRPEGSVSTLKIQRTERGDSAVYLCASSLGTSGTNEQFFGPGTRLTVL.

The V and J genes are TRBV30 and TRBJ2-1; D ambiguous. CDR1 and CDR2 from the germline V gene are GTSNPN and SVGIG (reference sequence). V lost 0 bases to trimming and J lost 0 bases, with 6 bases between them. The CDR3 spans 14 residues. The CDR3 sequence is CAWSVWSSYNEQFF. The CDR3 region has the DNA TGTGCCTGGAGTGTTTGGAGCTCCTACAATGAGCAGTTCTTC.